Below are 10 T cell receptor beta chains sequenced from a single sample in a study of blood T cell repertoires in COVID-19. Profiling relied on immunoSEQ multiplex PCR, and the TCRdb table lists in-frame clones only, not all of them. Among 85,000 to 120,000 clones listed, 70% to 90% were seen once. The sequencing sample was made of peripheral blood. The receptors stem from a man aged 40-49 years with active or convalescent COVID-19.

The J gene is TRBJ2-7, the V gene TRBV7-5; the table names TRBD1, a call not compared with the DNA. TRBV7-5 represents a pseudogene. This CDR3 has 16 residues. CDR3 region: CVRSLISPGRSYEQYF. DNA of the CDR3: TGTGTCAGAAGCTTAATAAGTCCAGGCCGCTCCTACGAGCAGTACTTC.

The chain has TRBV25-1 and TRBJ1-1; D gene uncertain. Trimming took off 1 base at V and 0 bases at J, with 9 bases between the two ends. Germline loops: CDR1 MGHDK, CDR2 SYGVNS. This CDR3 has 15 residues. The CDR3 is CASSESTVMNTEAFF. CDR3 DNA sequence: TGTGCCAGCAGTGAATCCACAGTCATGAACACTGAAGCTTTCTTT.

The J gene is TRBJ2-7, the V gene TRBV2; 12 nucleotides match TRBD1. CDR3 length: 15 amino acids. Looked up from germline, CDR1 is SNHLY and CDR2 is FYNNEI. V gave up 6 bases and J gave up 2 bases; unmatched junction bases: 5. This CDR3 reads CASSAGTGGPYEQYF. CDR3 nucleotides: TGTGCCAGCAGCGCCGGGACAGGGGGCCCCTACGAGCAGTACTTC.

This chain uses TRBV11-1 with TRBJ1-3; TRBD1 agrees at 7 bases. Germline loops: CDR1 SGHAT, CDR2 FQDESV (reference sequence). This CDR3 has 14 residues. Trimming at V came to 5 bases and at J to 4 bases, leaving 5 bases not matched to a gene. CDR3 in amino acids: CASSPGTAGNTIYF. DNA for the CDR3: TGTGCCAGCAGCCCCGGGACAGCCGGAAACACCATATATTTT.

V gene TRBV6-5 combines with J gene TRBJ1-5, with a tentative D call TRBD1 (5 bases). Germline V gives CDR1 MNHEY, CDR2 SVGAGI. Trimming shortened V by 8 bases and J by 3 bases, and 17 bases separated the two germline ends. The CDR3 covers 15 residues. The CDR3 nucleotides are TGTGCCAGCTCCAAGGGGCCGAGCGCCAATCAGCCCCAGCATTTT. It specifies CASSKGPSANQPQHF.

The gene calls are TRBV20-1 and TRBJ1-4; 7 nucleotides align to TRBD1. This CDR3 has 11 amino acids. Trimming took 6 bases from V and 13 from J; bases not matched to a gene: 8. Per the germline V gene, CDR1 is DFQATT and CDR2 is SNEGSKA (reference sequence). As DNA, the CDR3 is TGCAGTGCCAAAGGACAGGCGGGACTGTTTTTT. It yields the protein CSAKGQAGLFF.

The gene calls are TRBV7-2 and TRBJ2-3, with D possibly TRBD2 on 5 matching bases. CDR1 and CDR2 from the germline V gene are SGHTA and FQGNSA. V shed 5 bases and J shed 0 bases, with 12 bases lying between them. CDR3 length: 15 residues. CDR3 sequence (DNA): TGTGCCAGCAGCCGGGATACTACCAGCACAGATACGCAGTATTTT. It codes for CASSRDTTSTDTQYF.

V gene TRBV9 combines with J gene TRBJ2-1; possibly TRBD2 for D (6 bases). Germline assignment: CDR1 SGDLS and CDR2 YYNGEE. The CDR3 is 12 residues long. Trimming shortened V by 5 bases and J by 14 bases, and 17 bases separated the two germline ends. The CDR3 coding sequence is TGTGCCAGCAGAGCTCGCCGGGACTTAAAGTTCTTC. This sequence encodes CASRARRDLKFF.

This clone was recorded once. The chain employs TRBV19 and TRBJ1-3; TRBD1 aligns across 9 bases. Germline V gives CDR1 LNHDA, CDR2 SQIVND (reference sequence). J lost 0 bases, V lost 6 bases, and 3 bases had no gene match. The CDR3 length is 15 residues. The CDR3 DNA reads as TGTGCCAGTAGGGGACAGGGATTCTCTGGAAACACCATATATTTT. Translation: CASRGQGFSGNTIYF.

V usage is TRBV6-2 or TRBV6-3 and J usage is TRBJ1-5; TRBD1 matches at 7 bases. V lost 2 bases and J lost 2; bases outside the gene matches: 15. Germline CDR1 is MNHEY and CDR2 is SVGEGT. The CDR3 length is 19 residues. CDR3 nucleotide sequence: TGTGCCAGCAGTTACGGGGGGTACAGGACCACAGGGGGCAATCAGCCCCAGCATTTT. The encoded protein is CASSYGGYRTTGGNQPQHF.